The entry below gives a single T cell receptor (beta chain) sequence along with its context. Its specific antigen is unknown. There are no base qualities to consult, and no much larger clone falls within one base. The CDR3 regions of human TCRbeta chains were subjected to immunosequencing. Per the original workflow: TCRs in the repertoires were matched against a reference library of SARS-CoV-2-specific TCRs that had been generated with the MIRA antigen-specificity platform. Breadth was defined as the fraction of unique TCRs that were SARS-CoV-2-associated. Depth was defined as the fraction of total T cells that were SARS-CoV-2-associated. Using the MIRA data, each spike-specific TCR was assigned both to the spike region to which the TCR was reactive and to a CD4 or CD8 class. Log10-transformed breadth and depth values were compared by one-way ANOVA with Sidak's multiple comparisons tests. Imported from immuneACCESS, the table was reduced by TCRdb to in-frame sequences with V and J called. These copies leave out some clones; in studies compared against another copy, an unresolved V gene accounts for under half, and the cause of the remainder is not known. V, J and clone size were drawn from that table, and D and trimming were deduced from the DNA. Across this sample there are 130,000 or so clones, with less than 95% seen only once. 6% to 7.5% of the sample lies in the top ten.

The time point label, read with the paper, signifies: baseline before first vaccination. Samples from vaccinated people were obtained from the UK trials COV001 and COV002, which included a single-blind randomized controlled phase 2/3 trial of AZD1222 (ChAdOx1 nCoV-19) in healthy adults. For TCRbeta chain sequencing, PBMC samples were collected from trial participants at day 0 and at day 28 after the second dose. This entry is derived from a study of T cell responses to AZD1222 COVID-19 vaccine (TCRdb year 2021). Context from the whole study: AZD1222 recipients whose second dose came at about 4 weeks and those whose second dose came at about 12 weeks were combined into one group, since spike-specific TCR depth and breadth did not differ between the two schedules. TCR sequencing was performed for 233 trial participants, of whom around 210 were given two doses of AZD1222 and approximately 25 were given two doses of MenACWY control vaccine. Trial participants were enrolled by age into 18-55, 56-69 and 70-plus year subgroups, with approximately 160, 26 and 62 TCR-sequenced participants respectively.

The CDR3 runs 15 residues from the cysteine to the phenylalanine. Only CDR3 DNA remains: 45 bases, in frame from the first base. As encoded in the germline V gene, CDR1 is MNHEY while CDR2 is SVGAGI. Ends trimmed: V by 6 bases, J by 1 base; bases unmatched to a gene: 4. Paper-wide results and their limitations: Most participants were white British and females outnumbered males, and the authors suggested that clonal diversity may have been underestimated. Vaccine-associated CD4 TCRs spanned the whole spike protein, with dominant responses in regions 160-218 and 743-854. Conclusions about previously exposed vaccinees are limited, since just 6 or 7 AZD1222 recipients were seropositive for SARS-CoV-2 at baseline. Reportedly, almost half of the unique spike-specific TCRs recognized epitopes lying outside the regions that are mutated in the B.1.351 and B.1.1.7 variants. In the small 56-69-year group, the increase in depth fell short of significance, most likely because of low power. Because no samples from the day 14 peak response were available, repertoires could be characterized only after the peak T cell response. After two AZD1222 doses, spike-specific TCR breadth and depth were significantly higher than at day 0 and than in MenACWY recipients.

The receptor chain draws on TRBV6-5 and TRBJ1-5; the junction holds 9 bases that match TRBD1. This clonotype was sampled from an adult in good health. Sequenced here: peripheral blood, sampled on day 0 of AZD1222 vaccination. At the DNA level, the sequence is TGTGCCAGCAGCCCGACAGGGGGAAGCAATCAGCCCCAGCATTTT. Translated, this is CASSPTGGSNQPQHF.